This TCR beta chain comes out of a study of CD8+CD57+ T cells in acquired aplastic anemia. The use of genomic DNA as template underpinned the TCR beta VDJ and CDR3 profiling. TCRdb re-called the reads through MiXCR, storing one row per CDR3 protein. This table holds some 290,000 distinct CDR3 sequences, 45% to 70% found once. This clonotype was counted at least ten times. The V and J ends lost 6 bases and 2 bases, in that order; junction bases with no gene match: 7. There are 15 residues in the CDR3. CDR1 ENHRY and CDR2 SYGVKD come from the germline V gene. This rearrangement joins TRBV10-3 to TRBJ1-5; TRBD1 aligns across 7 bases. Source material: sorted CD4+, CD8+, or CD8+CD57+ T cells (not recorded which) from PBMCs. The origin of this receptor is a human donor with severe aplastic anemia or a healthy control (not recorded which). This CDR3 is CAIRNGTVGNQPQHF. CDR3 nucleotides: TGTGCCATCAGGAACGGGACAGTAGGCAATCAGCCCCAGCATTTT.